This T cell receptor beta chain is drawn from a study of blood T cell repertoires in COVID-19. Here immunoSEQ multiplex PCR was the method, and the copy in TCRdb shows in-frame clones only, minus some. The table records about 190,000 clones, about three quarters of them present only once. This clone was seen a few times. CDR1 SGHNT and CDR2 YYREEE come from the germline V gene (reference sequence). The junction had 9 bases not matched to a gene; V was cut back by 4 bases and J by 0 bases. This CDR3 is built from 16 residues. V gene TRBV5-4 combines with J gene TRBJ1-1; 7 bases agree with TRBD1. The TCR was taken from a woman aged 80 or older with active or convalescent COVID-19. The sequenced sample consisted of peripheral blood. The CDR3 DNA reads TGTGCCAGCAGCCCGGACAGGATAGCTTTGAACACTGAAGCTTTCTTT. Translating it yields CASSPDRIALNTEAFF.